This section outlines one T cell receptor beta chain sequence together with its context. What it binds is unknown. V was pared by 5 bases and J by 7 bases, with 15 bases between. The CDR3 totals 14 residues. CDR1 SGHAT and CDR2 FQDESV come from the germline V gene (reference sequence). Samples each supplied 600 ng of bulk tumor genomic DNA as template. Biopsy collection occurred during surgery, with several far-apart biopsies per primary tumor. Patients had untreated, newly diagnosed non-small cell lung cancer and underwent curative surgery. Each donor was a newly diagnosed non-small cell lung cancer patient undergoing surgery with curative intent. These data are taken from a study of immune heterogeneity within non-small cell lung tumors. Across the whole study: There was 1 tumor not otherwise specified, along with 10 non-squamous carcinomas and several squamous cell carcinomas. Broader study findings: Clonality of local T cells correlated moderately but significantly with local tumor mutational burden (R about 0.34). Identical dominant CDR3 beta clonotypes were found recurring across a patient's tumor sites, along with site-unique high-frequency clones.

In a multiplex PCR, 32 V and 13 J primers amplified TCR beta CDR3. From the multiplex PCR reads, TCRdb called clonotypes with MiXCR, one entry per CDR3 protein. The table records approximately 14,000 distinct CDR3 sequences, 25% to 35% of them present only once. The origin of this receptor is a man between 35 and 55 years old with non-small cell lung cancer. Sequences were obtained from lung tumor tissue. The V and J genes are TRBV11-1 and TRBJ2-1; D not certain. This CDR3 reads CASSQTTARNEQFF. The DNA for the CDR3 is TGTGCCAGCAGCCAAACGACGGCTCGGAATGAGCAGTTCTTC.